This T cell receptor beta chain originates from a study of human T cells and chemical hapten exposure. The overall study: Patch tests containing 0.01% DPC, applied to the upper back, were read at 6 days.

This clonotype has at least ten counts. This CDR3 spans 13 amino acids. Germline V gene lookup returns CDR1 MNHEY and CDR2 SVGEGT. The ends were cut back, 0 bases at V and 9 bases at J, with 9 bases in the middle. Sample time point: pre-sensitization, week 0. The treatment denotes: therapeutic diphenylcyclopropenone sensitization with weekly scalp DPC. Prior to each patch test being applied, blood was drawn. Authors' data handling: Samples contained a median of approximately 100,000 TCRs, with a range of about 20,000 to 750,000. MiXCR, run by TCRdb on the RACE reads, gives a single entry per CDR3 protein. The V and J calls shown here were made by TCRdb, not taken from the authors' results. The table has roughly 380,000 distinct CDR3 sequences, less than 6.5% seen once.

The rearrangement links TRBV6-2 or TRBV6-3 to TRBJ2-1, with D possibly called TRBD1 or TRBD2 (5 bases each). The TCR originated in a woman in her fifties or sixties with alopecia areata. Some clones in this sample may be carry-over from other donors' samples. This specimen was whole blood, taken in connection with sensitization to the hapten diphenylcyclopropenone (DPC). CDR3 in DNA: TGTGCCAGCAGTTACTCCGGGGCTGGTGAGCAGTTCTTC. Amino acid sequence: CASSYSGAGEQFF.